These 9 T cell receptor beta chains came from one sample sequenced in a study of cytomegalovirus exposure and HLA in healthy donors. Amplification used 60 Vbeta primers and 13 Jbeta primers. TCRdb's copy holds only in-frame clones and misses some; the assay was immunoSEQ multiplex PCR. The table includes 130,000 or so clones, about 61% detected once. Sequencing input: PBMCs. Receptors originate from a male donor in good health and CMV-seronegative.

The chain links TRBV11-2 to TRBJ2-5; TRBD2 matches at 7 bases. The last part of the DNA fits TRBJ2-7 better; the J call may be wrong. This CDR3 has 14 amino acids. Germline-derived CDR1 and CDR2 are SGHAT and FQNNGV. The DNA for the CDR3 is TGTGCCAGCAGCCGGGGAGGGGTGCCCTACGAGCAGTACTTC. Its protein is CASSRGGVPYEQYF.

The chain carries TRBV4-1 and TRBJ1-2, with 9 bases that match TRBD1. CDR1 MGHRA and CDR2 YSYEKL come from the germline V gene. CDR3 size: 16 residues. V shed 2 bases, J shed 0 bases, and the junction held 4 bases outside the gene matches. In DNA, the CDR3 is TGCGCCAGCAGCCAATTACAGGGGGCAGCTAACTATGGCTACACCTTC. Amino acid sequence: CASSQLQGAANYGYTF.

This clone came up a few times. This chain links TRBV30 with TRBJ1-2; 9 bases are a match to TRBD1. Germline V CDR1 and CDR2: GTSNPN, SVGIG (reference sequence). The CDR3 is made up of 18 amino acids. V lost 1 base, J lost 2 bases, and 14 bases stayed unmatched. In DNA form, the CDR3 reads TGTGCCTGGAGTGGACCGGGACAGGGTAATACTGGGAACTATGGCTACACCTTC. Translated, it gives CAWSGPGQGNTGNYGYTF.

V and J are TRBV6-5 and TRBJ1-4; D gene unclear. The CDR3 is made up of 13 amino acids. Germline CDR1 MNHEY, CDR2 SVGAGI. Trimming pared 5 bases from V and 8 bases from J, leaving 12 bases between. The CDR3 reads CASSEPGPEKLFF. The CDR3 DNA follows: TGTGCCAGCAGTGAACCAGGTCCCGAAAAACTGTTTTTT.

V is TRBV7-9 and J is TRBJ1-6; D uncertain. The CDR3 contains 12 residues. The germline gives CDR1 SEHNR, CDR2 FQNEAQ (reference sequence). Between the trimmed V and J ends, which lost 4 bases and 14 bases, there was a span of 12 bases. The CDR3 protein is CASSSQERALHF. CDR3 DNA: TGTGCCAGCAGCTCTCAAGAACGGGCCCTCCACTTT.

This clone was recorded once. V and J are TRBV7-2 and TRBJ2-5; 7 positions match TRBD1. This CDR3 has 15 amino acids. CDR1 and CDR2 (germline): SGHTA, FQGNSA. The junction had 3 bases not matched to a gene; V was cut back by 0 bases and J by 2 bases. Written as DNA, the CDR3 is TGTGCCAGCAGCTTAGCGGGACAGTTACAAGAGACCCAGTACTTC. It yields the protein CASSLAGQLQETQYF.

The genes are TRBV7-9 and TRBJ2-1; D gene unclear. The germline V and J ends were trimmed by 5 bases and 8 bases, with 16 bases remaining between them. The CDR3 spans 14 residues. Germline CDR1 reads SEHNR; CDR2 reads FQNEAQ (reference sequence). This chain's CDR3 is CASSPPRVRYEQFF. CDR3 coding DNA: TGTGCCAGCAGCCCCCCCCGGGTTAGGTATGAGCAGTTCTTC.

V usage is TRBV5-1 and J usage is TRBJ2-3; a possible D gene is TRBD2 (6 bases). CDR1 and CDR2 (germline): SGHRS, YFSETQ. This CDR3 is built from 16 residues. Trimming left V 5 bases short and J 2 bases short, with 18 bases between. CDR3 nucleotide sequence: TGCGCCAGCAGTCAGGAGGGCCTGAGTATCACAGATACGCAGTATTTT. It yields the protein CASSQEGLSITDTQYF.

The chain carries TRBV5-1 and TRBJ2-5; 7 bases match TRBD1. CDR3 length: 14 residues. The J segment lost 3 bases and the V segment lost 2 bases, leaving 4 bases of the junction unmatched. Germline CDR1 SGHRS, CDR2 YFSETQ. CDR3 DNA: TGCGCCAGCAGCTTCTCGGGACAGAAAGAGACCCAGTACTTC. Amino acid sequence: CASSFSGQKETQYF.